These 6 T cell receptor beta chains originate from one sample sequenced in a study of regulatory T cells in long-lasting Graves disease. Investigators prepared the TCR beta libraries by applying iRepertoire HTBI primers and Arm-PCR of CDR3 regions. TCRdb re-called the multiplex PCR reads with MiXCR, one entry per CDR3 protein. The sample includes 500,000 to 700,000 distinct CDR3 sequences, around 30% seen only once; the top ten take around 42%. This sample's time point: persistent/refractory GD, antithyroid drugs over 5 years with positive TRAb. The TCR library was made from RNA that had been extracted from PBMCs in TRIzol. The specimen comprised peripheral blood mononuclear cells (PBMCs), sampled when the disease was refractory, from a patient treated with antithyroid drugs. The receptor set was obtained from a female donor with Graves disease.

This clonotype has only a few counts. The genes are TRBV3-1 and TRBJ2-5; D is undetermined. This CDR3 is 13 amino acids long. V lost 2 bases and J 2 bases, leaving 6 bases between the germline ends. Germline-derived CDR1 and CDR2 are LGHDT and YNNKEL (reference sequence). CDR3 sequence reads: CASSQNGQETQYF. In nucleotides, the CDR3 is TGTGCCAGCAGCCAAAACGGGCAAGAGACCCAGTACTTC.

This chain joins TRBV25-1 and TRBJ1-6; 8 nucleotides line up with TRBD1. Germline V CDR1 and CDR2: MGHDK, SYGVNS. This CDR3 is 15 amino acids long. With 6 bases clipped from V and 11 bases from J, the junction kept 12 bases outside the gene matches. CDR3: CASRKEDREGAPLHF. The CDR3 nucleotides are TGTGCCAGCAGAAAAGAGGACAGGGAAGGAGCACCCCTCCACTTT. The whole variable domain, filled in from reference TRBV25-1 and TRBJ1-6, reads EADIYQTPRYLVIGTGKKITLECSQTMGHDKMYWYQQDPGMELHLIHYSYGVNSTEKGDLSSESTVSRIRTEHFPLTLESARPSHTSQYLCASRKEDREGAPLHFGNGTRLTVT.

This clonotype turned up a few times. The V call is TRBV12-5, the J call TRBJ2-7; D not certain. Germline assignment: CDR1 LGHNT and CDR2 FRNRAP. The CDR3 loop spans 13 amino acids. V lost 3 bases to trimming and J lost 2 bases, with 8 bases between them. The chain's CDR3 is CASGFVSPYEQYF. Here the CDR3 DNA reads TGTGCTAGTGGTTTCGTCAGTCCCTACGAGCAGTACTTC.

J is TRBJ2-7 and V is TRBV4-1; weak D call: TRBD2 (5 bases). The CDR3 covers 17 residues. The V gene lost 4 bases and the J gene lost 0 bases, with 19 bases spanning the gap. CDR1 and CDR2 (germline): MGHRA, YSYEKL. CDR3 residues: CASSLLRSSGSSYEQYF. CDR3 coding DNA: TGCGCCAGCAGCCTCCTTAGGTCCAGCGGAAGCTCCTACGAGCAGTACTTC.

About this clonotype itself: The junction departs from germline at one end; a sequencing error may be responsible. This rearrangement joins TRBV5-1 to TRBJ1-4; unclear D gene. The CDR3 spans 12 residues. The germline V gene has CDR1 SGHRS and CDR2 YFSETQ. CDR3 bases: TGCGCCAGCAGCTTCTCAAATGAAAGACTGTTTTTT. This codes for CASSFSNERLFF. Drawing the rest from reference TRBV5-1 and TRBJ1-4, the complete variable domain is KAGVTQTPRYLIKTRGQQVTLSCSPISGHRSVSWYQQTPGQGLQFLFEYFSETQRNKGNFPGRFSGRQFSNSRSEMNVSTLELGDSALYLCASSFSNERLFFGSGTQLSVL.

This clonotype has ten or more counts. The chain has TRBV28 and TRBJ1-2; 8 nucleotides agree with TRBD1. V was pared by 7 bases and J by 5 bases, with 9 bases of the junction left unmatched. Germline V gene data show CDR1 as MDHEN and CDR2 as SYDVKM. The CDR3 sequence is 14 residues long. The CDR3: CASNSGQGRYGYTF. The DNA of the CDR3 is TGTGCCAGCAATTCCGGACAGGGCAGGTATGGCTACACCTTC.